This entry lists 13 T cell receptor beta chains sequenced from one sample in a study of OX40 agonist ivuxolimab in advanced cancers. TCRdb keeps only in-frame clones here, not all; method: immunoSEQ multiplex PCR. The sample holds about 39,000 clones, around 90% seen once. Here the sequenced sample was CD4+ or CD8+ T cells sorted from blood, taken in a trial of the OX40 agonist ivuxolimab. All receptors derive from an adult with an advanced solid tumor such as melanoma, head and neck, liver or kidney cancer.

In DNA, the CDR3 is TGTGCCAGCAGCCCGAGCGATTGGACAGGGCCGTACAATGAGCAGTTCTTC. As protein: CASSPSDWTGPYNEQFF. V and J are TRBV9 and TRBJ2-1; 8 nucleotides line up with TRBD1. There are 17 residues in the CDR3. In germline, CDR1 is SGDLS, CDR2 YYNGEE. The J segment lost 4 bases and the V segment lost 4 bases, leaving 13 bases of the junction unmatched. Based on the CDR3 plus reference TRBV9 and TRBJ2-1, the full variable domain is DSGVTQTPKHLITATGQRVTLRCSPRSGDLSVYWYQQSLDQGLQFLIQYYNGEERAKGNILERFSAQQFPDLHSELNLSSLELGDSALYFCASSPSDWTGPYNEQFFGPGTRLTVL.

This clone turned up a few times. J is TRBJ2-7 and V is TRBV30, with D tentatively TRBD2 (6 bases). V was clipped by 2 bases and J by 4 bases, with 12 bases between them. CDR3 length: 13 residues. From germline, CDR1 is GTSNPN and CDR2 SVGIG (reference sequence). The CDR3 region is CAWSSGVAYEQYF. CDR3 DNA: TGTGCCTGGAGTTCGGGAGTGGCATACGAGCAGTACTTC.

The rearrangement joins TRBV7-9 to TRBJ2-5; TRBD1 matches at 11 bases. CDR1 SEHNR and CDR2 FQNEAQ come from the germline V gene (reference sequence). Trimming cost V 5 bases and J 7 bases; bases outside gene matches: 6. The CDR3 length is 14 residues. CDR3 sequence: CASSRGQGEMTQYF. For the CDR3, the DNA is TGTGCCAGCAGCCGGGGACAGGGGGAGATGACCCAGTACTTC.

This chain uses TRBV6-5 with TRBJ2-7; possibly TRBD1 for D (6 bases). The V and J ends lost 0 bases and 2 bases respectively, with 11 bases between them. This CDR3 has 15 residues. Germline-derived CDR1 and CDR2 are MNHEY and SVGAGI. CDR3 sequence reads: CASSYSAGAPYEQYF. DNA for the CDR3: TGTGCCAGCAGTTACTCGGCAGGGGCCCCCTACGAGCAGTACTTC.

This CDR3 is CASNRGTPGLAGGYEQFF. The CDR3 region has the DNA TGTGCCAGCAACCGGGGGACACCGGGACTAGCGGGAGGCTATGAGCAGTTCTTC. The V call is TRBV7-9, the J call TRBJ2-1, with 15 positions matching TRBD2. Germline V gene sequence: CDR1 SEHNR, CDR2 FQNEAQ (reference sequence). Trimming removed 7 bases from V and 8 bases from J; junction bases left unmatched: 15. This CDR3 is 18 amino acids long.

The chain has TRBV5-6 and TRBJ2-7, with TRBD1 as a possible D gene (5 bases). Germline V gene data show CDR1 as SGHDT and CDR2 as YYEEEE. V lost 0 bases, J lost 0 bases, and 13 bases lay in between. The CDR3 is 16 residues long. The CDR3, as DNA: TGTGCCAGCAGCTTGGCCGGAGACAGAAGCTCCTACGAGCAGTACTTC. Translation gives CASSLAGDRSSYEQYF.

Turning to this clone: The junction departs from germline at one end; a sequencing error may be responsible. Other nucleotide sequences in the sample specify the same CDR3. The V and J genes are TRBV6-6 and TRBJ2-7; D is possibly TRBD2 (6 bases). The CDR3 consists of 15 residues. Germline assignment: CDR1 MNHNY and CDR2 SVGAGI (reference sequence). The CDR3 protein is CASSYEGTRGSEQYF. In DNA, the CDR3 is TGTGCCAGTAGTTATGAAGGGACCCGGGGGTCCGAGCAGTACTTC.

The rearrangement uses TRBV10-3 and TRBJ2-1; no clear D gene. The CDR3 is made up of 13 amino acids. The V end was cut by 5 bases, the J end by 4 bases, with 9 bases between. Germline-derived CDR1 and CDR2 are ENHRY and SYGVKD. The CDR3 sequence is CAISSDGYNEQFF. In DNA, the CDR3 is TGTGCCATCAGTTCTGACGGGTACAATGAGCAGTTCTTC.

The chain employs TRBV6-5 and TRBJ1-2; no definite D call. CDR1 is MNHEY and CDR2 is SVGAGI in the germline V gene. V lost 2 bases and J 3 bases, leaving 13 bases between the germline ends. The CDR3 runs 15 residues. Here the CDR3 reads CASSYTPTTDYGYTF. The CDR3 DNA is TGTGCCAGCAGTTACACCCCCACGACGGACTATGGCTACACCTTC.

The chain has TRBV5-5 and TRBJ2-7, with 7 bases that match TRBD1. The ends lost 4 bases at V and 0 bases at J; junction bases unmatched: 13. Germline CDR1 and CDR2: SGHKS and YYEKEE (reference sequence). The CDR3 length is 17 residues. CDR3 in DNA: TGTGCCAGCAGCATCGGGGTCGTGGACAGGAGCTCCTACGAGCAGTACTTC. Translation: CASSIGVVDRSSYEQYF.

The V and J genes are TRBV18 and TRBJ1-4, with TRBD1 matching over 10 bases. The V gene end was trimmed by 4 bases and the J gene end by 4 bases; junction bases not matched to a gene: 3. This CDR3 is 15 amino acids long. Germline V lookup: CDR1 KGHSH, CDR2 LQKENI. CDR3 nucleotide sequence: TGTGCCAGCTCACTTCGGACAGGGGGTAATGAAAAACTGTTTTTT. It codes for CASSLRTGGNEKLFF.

In its sample, this clone was seen a few times. CDR3 DNA sequence: TGTGCCAGCGAGGCGGGAGGGCCAACAGATACGCAGTATTTT. This encodes CASEAGGPTDTQYF. This chain links TRBV7-9 with TRBJ2-3; 9 nucleotides agree with TRBD2. The V gene's germline CDR1 is SEHNR and CDR2 FQNEAQ (reference sequence). The ends lost 8 bases at V and 3 bases at J; junction bases unmatched: 6. The CDR3 totals 14 residues.

CDR3 nucleotides: TGTGCCAGCAGCGCACCGACTAACCCTGCGTACGAGCAGTACTTC. Translating gives CASSAPTNPAYEQYF. The chain has TRBV7-9 and TRBJ2-7, with D tentatively TRBD2 (5 bases). V lost 5 bases to trimming and J lost 4 bases, with 18 bases between them. The CDR3 runs 15 residues. Germline lookup yields CDR1 SEHNR and CDR2 FQNEAQ (reference sequence).